This paragraph covers one TCR beta chain sequence. What antigen it recognizes has not been identified. No much larger clone exists at a distance of one base, and base qualities are not known. The method behind the library was 5' RACE. Reads for this sample came from an Illumina HiSeq 2000. Template switching added a universal primer binding site, and the final cDNA carried a unique molecular identifier that allowed TCR cDNA molecules to be counted accurately. Specific primers in the conserved constant-segment region were used to synthesize first-strand cDNA for the TCR alpha and beta chains. To control for contamination, each cDNA library was double barcoded with a SMART-Mk sample barcode plus Illumina barcodes. TruSeq adapter sequences along with Illumina sample barcodes were introduced in two successive PCR steps. TCR alpha and beta cDNA libraries were sequenced on the Illumina HiSeq platform with custom primers. The original pipeline was this. Unique molecular identifiers were extracted from raw reads with MiGEC, and CDR3 positions were determined with MiXCR. For each individual, recombination models were inferred using an EM algorithm with the repgenHMM and IGoR tools. The analysis of shared clonotypes was done with the tcR package in R, with sharing normalized by the product of cloneset sizes. To study raw recombination without the effects of thymic and clonal selection, out-of-frame nonproductive sequences were analyzed. The public reads were reprocessed in TCRdb via fastp at Q25 and MiXCR, keeping in-frame beta chains. Each entry is one CDR3 protein sequence, shown with its most common DNA and genes. For this entry, the V and J calls and clone size follow TCRdb and not the study's own pipeline. In this sample the table shows around 250,000 distinct CDR3 sequences, approximately 7.1% of which occur a single time. The ten largest clones capture approximately 15% of the sample.

Every donor in the study was a healthy Caucasian. Three pairs of female monozygotic twins, all aged about 18 to 30 years, were included in the twin cohort. Positive isolation kits from Invitrogen were used to isolate the CD4+ and CD8+ T cell populations. The record originates from a study of identical twins (dated by TCRdb to the mid-2010s). For the study in its entirety: The study deep-sequenced TCR alpha and beta repertoires from monozygotic twins, unrelated adults of various ages and cord blood to test whether fetal clonotypes persist. Replicate twin experiments were performed at different times using different library preparation protocols to rule out contamination. General conclusions and limits of the study: In beta out-of-frame sequences, excess twin sharing was weaker, because having fewer shared sequences lowered the signal-to-noise ratio. Recombination models systematically underestimated out-of-frame TCR alpha sharing in monozygotic twins but agreed with sharing between unrelated individuals. Because the same donors could not be followed over many years, the conclusions relied on cross-sectional statistical analysis. Abundant cord blood beta clonotypes carried fewer insertions; young adult naive repertoires showed a weaker similar trend, while memory repertoires showed none. Compared with coincidental sharing between unrelated individuals, out-of-frame TCR alpha sequences shared between twins had an excess of sequences with low generation probability. Zero-insertion analyses could be partly confounded by invariant T cells such as MAIT and iNKT, though diverse VJ usage argued against such confounding for most clonotypes.

The CDR3 covers 15 residues, taking in both the cysteine and the phenylalanine. This entry keeps only the CDR3 DNA: 45 bases, framed from base 1. V and J lose 8 bases and 3 bases, and a span of 16 bases separates them. CDR1 is given as SGHTA and CDR2 as FQGTGA, both from the germline V gene. These same records also appear under a second study, on T cells expressing NK-cell markers. As the second paper documents: TCR beta-chain repertoires were profiled in sorted CD3+CD56+NKG2C+, CD3+CD56+NKG2C- and CD3+CD56-NKG2C+ T-cell subsets from fewer than 10 donors. Seven of the eight sequenced donors were HCMV-seropositive and one was HCMV-seronegative. In several experiments an anti-gammadeltaTCR antibody was added to restrict sorting to alphabetaTCR-expressing T cells. For 5 or 6 donors, the dominant CD3+CD56+NKG2C+ clonotypes were among the top 10 CD8+ clonotypes and accounted for roughly 1.0-7.5% of CD8+ T cells. Those dominant clonotypes were again the most abundant among CD3+CD56-NKG2C+ cells in a handful of donors, at roughly 25-65%. It remained unclear whether the expanded NKG2C-expressing T cell clones were specific for HCMV antigens. The eight sequenced donors were randomly selected healthy volunteers, three men and five women. To determine HCMV serostatus, a commercial ELISA kit was used to detect HCMV-specific IgG in serum. MIGEC handled demultiplexing of the reads and grouping by UMI, while MiTCR was used to assemble and quantify clonotypes. To remove erroneous sequences, TCR cDNA sequences were retained only when supported by two or more reads. The tcR package was used for downstream repertoire analysis, with clonotypes matched between fractions based on CDR3 nucleotide sequence plus V segment. Antigen specificity was annotated against VDJdb with VDJmatch, allowing one amino acid substitution in CDR3.

This TCR was recovered from a woman between 18 and 29 years old in good health. The sequence joins TRBV7-3 to TRBJ2-2, with the D call perhaps TRBD1 or TRBD2, each one matching 5 bases. Sequenced: CD8+ T cells sorted from blood. The nucleotide sequence reads TGTGCCAGCGCACCGGGACCCTCTCACACCGGGGAGCTGTTTTTT. Its translation reads: CASAPGPSHTGELFF. With the rest looked up from the reference TRBV7-3 and TRBJ2-2 genes rather than sequenced, the full variable domain is GAGVSQTPSNKVTEKGKYVELRCDPISGHTALYWYRQSLGQGPEFLIYFQGTGAADDSGLPNDRFFAVRPEGSVSTLKIQRTERGDSAVYLCASAPGPSHTGELFFGEGSRLTVL.